The 8 T cell receptor beta chains presented below share a single source sample, sequenced in a study of T cell responses to AZD1222 COVID-19 vaccine. Profiling relied on immunoSEQ multiplex PCR, and the TCRdb table lists in-frame clones only, not all of them. Here the sample spans some 97,000 clones, 88% being singletons. Sample: peripheral blood, taken on day 0 of AZD1222 vaccination. The receptors originated from an adult in good health.

The rearrangement links TRBV19 to TRBJ1-5; the D gene is possibly TRBD1 (6 bases). V gave up 4 bases and J gave up 1 base, with 11 bases separating them. The CDR3 has 15 residues. Germline assignment: CDR1 LNHDA and CDR2 SQIVND (reference sequence). Here the CDR3 DNA reads TGTGCCAGTAGTAGCTACAGGGAGAGCAATCAGCCCCAGCATTTT. Translation gives CASSSYRESNQPQHF.

J is TRBJ1-1 and V is TRBV7-3; TRBD1 is a possible D gene (5 bases). V was pared by 6 bases and J by 4 bases, with 12 bases between. The germline V gene encodes CDR1 SGHTA and CDR2 FQGTGA. The CDR3 is 13 amino acids. The CDR3 DNA is TGTGCCAGCAGTTGGACTGGGGCCACTGAAGCTTTCTTT. This gives the protein CASSWTGATEAFF.

The V gene is TRBV27, the J gene TRBJ2-7; tentative D call: TRBD1 (5 bases). Germline assignment: CDR1 MNHEY and CDR2 SMNVEV (reference sequence). V was shortened by 5 bases and J by 4 bases, with 18 bases between the two germline ends. The length of the CDR3 is 15 residues. The chain's CDR3 is CASSQQGFPFYEQYF. The CDR3 coding sequence is TGTGCCAGCAGTCAGCAGGGTTTCCCTTTTTACGAGCAGTACTTC.

J is TRBJ1-1 and V is TRBV5-6; 7 bases are shared with TRBD1. In germline, CDR1 is SGHDT, CDR2 YYEEEE. V trimming: 3 bases; J trimming: 3 bases; junction bases outside the gene matches: 5. This CDR3 spans 14 amino acids. Here the CDR3 reads CASSSPQGYTEAFF. In nucleotides, the CDR3 is TGTGCCAGCAGCTCGCCACAGGGGTACACTGAAGCTTTCTTT.

The genes are TRBV5-4 and TRBJ1-4, with TRBD1 matching 8 bases. The CDR3 contains 14 residues. Unmatched junction bases numbered 3, after V lost 4 bases and J lost 4 bases. Germline assignment: CDR1 SGHNT and CDR2 YYREEE (reference sequence). CDR3 nucleotides: TGTGCCAGCAGCCAGACAGGGGTTAATGAAAAACTGTTTTTT. Amino acid sequence: CASSQTGVNEKLFF.

The genes are TRBV6-2 or TRBV6-3 and TRBJ1-5; D is ambiguous. This CDR3 contains 13 residues. The germline CDR1 and CDR2 sequences are MNHEY and SVGEGT. V was cut by 5 bases and J by 4 bases, with 9 bases left in between. CDR3 coding DNA: TGTGCCAGCAGTACCCAGGAAAATCAGCCCCAGCATTTT. It is translated as CASSTQENQPQHF.

This chain connects TRBV9 to TRBJ1-1; D not certain. The CDR3 has 14 residues. V lost 2 bases, J lost 1 base, and 9 bases lay in between. The germline V gene encodes CDR1 SGDLS and CDR2 YYNGEE. The DNA of the CDR3 is TGTGCCAGCAGCGTTGGGGTTGCGAACACTGAAGCTTTCTTT. It yields the protein CASSVGVANTEAFF.

The chain couples TRBV11-1 to TRBJ2-1; the D gene is possibly TRBD2 (5 bases). The germline V gene has CDR1 SGHAT and CDR2 FQDESV (reference sequence). V dropped 0 bases and J dropped 1 base, with 7 bases sitting between them. This CDR3 has 15 residues. The CDR3 reads CASSLASGSYNEQFF. CDR3 nucleotide sequence: TGTGCCAGCAGCTTAGCGTCGGGATCCTACAATGAGCAGTTCTTC. Based on the CDR3 plus reference TRBV11-1 and TRBJ2-1, the full variable domain is EAEVAQSPRYKITEKSQAVAFWCDPISGHATLYWYRQILGQGPELLVQFQDESVVDDSQLPKDRFSAERLKGVDSTLKIQPAELGDSAMYLCASSLASGSYNEQFFGPGTRLTVL.